These 20 T cell receptor beta chains originate from one sample sequenced in a study of blood T cells in healthy people across ages. For the second PCR, which ran for about 7 to 11 cycles, a sample-barcoded 5' primer and a J-beta primer mix were used. In TCRdb, the 5' RACE reads were re-called with MiXCR into one record per CDR3 protein. The table has about 1.6 million distinct CDR3 sequences, about 31% seen once. The sample was blood. These receptors were collected from a woman aged 25 to 39 in good health.

This clonotype was detected a few times. V gene TRBV5-1 combines with J gene TRBJ2-5; TRBD2 is a possible D gene (6 bases). The DNA end favors TRBJ2-7, so the J call may be wrong. This CDR3 is built from 15 residues. Germline loops: CDR1 SGHRS, CDR2 YFSETQ. CDR3 protein: CASSGGALERHEQYF. The CDR3 nucleotides are TGCGCCAGCAGCGGCGGGGCTCTCGAAAGGCACGAGCAGTACTTC.

The table lists this clonotype with many counts. V is TRBV12-3 or TRBV12-4 and J is TRBJ2-1; D might be TRBD1 or TRBD2, each matching 6 bases. The CDR3 loop spans 13 amino acids. With 7 bases removed from V and 7 bases from J, the gap between germline ends came to 14 bases. The CDR3 here is CASTGGRENEQFF. As DNA, the CDR3 is TGTGCCAGCACCGGGGGCAGGGAAAATGAGCAGTTCTTC.

Regarding this clonotype: This may stem from a read error, because a much larger clone lies one nucleotide away. V usage is TRBV4-1 and J usage is TRBJ2-4; the D is unclear. The V gene's germline CDR1 is MGHRA and CDR2 YSYEKL. CDR3 length: 14 amino acids. The CDR3 loop reads CANSQDYGLDIQYF. Written as DNA, the CDR3 is TGCGCCAACAGCCAAGATTATGGATTGGACATTCAGTACTTC.

The chain carries TRBV19 and TRBJ1-5; D is ambiguous. V was cut by 2 bases and J by 3 bases, with 11 bases left in between. The CDR3 extends over 15 amino acids. CDR1 LNHDA and CDR2 SQIVND come from the germline V gene (reference sequence). The CDR3 is CASSIKVTHNQPQHF. The CDR3 nucleotides read TGTGCCAGTAGTATAAAAGTAACCCACAATCAGCCCCAGCATTTT.

J is TRBJ2-7 and V is TRBV2, with D uncertain. This CDR3 is 14 amino acids long. V was pared by 10 bases and J by 0 bases, with 16 bases between. In germline, CDR1 is SNHLY, CDR2 FYNNEI. In DNA form, the CDR3 reads TGTGCCATCCCCCGGACGGCAGGCTCCTACGAGCAGTACTTC. It specifies CAIPRTAGSYEQYF.

This clonotype was seen only a few times. The chain employs TRBV29-1 and TRBJ2-3, with 12 positions matching TRBD2. J lost 4 bases, V lost 4 bases, and 6 bases had no gene match. This CDR3 has 15 residues. Germline V gives CDR1 SQVTM, CDR2 ANQGSEA. CDR3 sequence: CSVVGLAGPPDTQYF. The DNA of the CDR3 is TGCAGCGTTGTCGGACTAGCGGGGCCCCCAGATACGCAGTATTTT.

For the CDR3, the DNA is TGTGCCATCAGTGAAAGACCCGGGGAGCTGTTTTTT. This codes for CAISERPGELFF. V gene TRBV10-3 combines with J gene TRBJ2-2, with unresolved D. The CDR3 totals 12 residues. Germline V lookup: CDR1 ENHRY, CDR2 SYGVKD. V lost 3 bases and J 6 bases, leaving 5 bases between the germline ends.

The gene calls are TRBV30 and TRBJ2-3; tentatively, D is TRBD2 (7 bases). Trimming removed 2 bases at V and 1 base at J, with 13 bases between. CDR1 and CDR2 (germline): GTSNPN, SVGIG (reference sequence). The CDR3 runs to 15 residues. CDR3 in amino acids: CAWSRGEGGTDTQYF. The CDR3, as DNA: TGTGCCTGGAGTAGGGGGGAGGGTGGCACAGATACGCAGTATTTT.

The chain is built from TRBV2 and TRBJ1-5, with a possible D match to TRBD1 (6 bases). The CDR3 loop spans 16 amino acids. Between the trimmed V and J ends, which lost 7 bases and 1 base, there was a span of 17 bases. Germline CDR1 reads SNHLY; CDR2 reads FYNNEI. CDR3 protein: CASKKGEGWSNQPQHF. The DNA of the CDR3 is TGTGCCAGCAAAAAGGGGGAAGGATGGAGCAATCAGCCCCAGCATTTT. The whole variable domain, filled in from reference TRBV2 and TRBJ1-5, reads EPEVTQTPSHQVTQMGQEVILRCVPISNHLYFYWYRQILGQKVEFLVSFYNNEISEKSEIFDDQFSVERPDGSNFTLKIRSTKLEDSAMYFCASKKGEGWSNQPQHFGDGTRLSIL.

V is TRBV10-3 and J is TRBJ2-1; D is undetermined. The ends were cut back, 8 bases at V and 7 bases at J, with 12 bases in the middle. CDR3 size: 12 residues. The germline gives CDR1 ENHRY, CDR2 SYGVKD. The CDR3 DNA is TGTGCCATCGCGGCAACCTGGAATGAGCAGTTCTTC. This sequence encodes CAIAATWNEQFF.

On this clonotype itself: The junction does not match germline at one end; this may be a read error. Here the CDR3 reads CACRELAGLETQYF. The CDR3 nucleotides read TGTGCCTGCAGAGAACTAGCGGGGTTAGAGACCCAGTACTTC. The V and J genes are TRBV3-1 and TRBJ2-5; the match to TRBD2 covers 10 bases. The CDR3 consists of 14 residues. The germline V gene encodes CDR1 LGHDT and CDR2 YNNKEL (reference sequence).

This chain joins TRBV7-2 and TRBJ2-3; D is possibly TRBD2 (6 bases). CDR1 and CDR2 from the germline V gene are SGHTA and FQGNSA. The ends were cut back, 3 bases at V and 7 bases at J, with 11 bases in the middle. The CDR3 has 13 residues. CDR3 in DNA: TGTGCCAGCAGCTTGCTAGCGCCTCATACGCAGTATTTT. As protein: CASSLLAPHTQYF.

This chain connects TRBV7-9 to TRBJ1-2, with a possible D match to TRBD1 (5 bases). CDR3 length: 16 residues. In germline, CDR1 is SEHNR, CDR2 FQNEAQ (reference sequence). The V end lost 5 bases, the J end lost 0 bases, and 16 bases lay between the germline ends. CDR3 in amino acids: CASSPGWGSANYGYTF. The CDR3 coding sequence is TGTGCCAGCAGCCCTGGGTGGGGGTCAGCTAACTATGGCTACACCTTC. Drawing the rest from reference TRBV7-9 and TRBJ1-2, the complete variable domain is DTGVSQNPRHKITKRGQNVTFRCDPISEHNRLYWYRQTLGQGPEFLTYFQNEAQLEKSRLLSDRFSAERPKGSFSTLEIQRTEQGDSAMYLCASSPGWGSANYGYTFGSGTRLTVV.

The chain has TRBV7-6 and TRBJ1-1, with unresolved D. CDR1 SGHVS and CDR2 FNYEAQ come from the germline V gene. V lost 4 bases and J 10 bases, leaving 16 bases between the germline ends. The CDR3 covers 13 residues. CDR3 bases: TGTGCCAGCAGCTCACAGACCTCTCTGCCAGCTTTCTTT. Amino acid sequence: CASSSQTSLPAFF.

The rearrangement links TRBV30 to TRBJ2-7; TRBD1 aligns across 12 bases. V shed 3 bases, J shed 6 bases, and the junction held 6 bases outside the gene matches. This CDR3 has 14 residues. Germline CDR1 and CDR2: GTSNPN and SVGIG (reference sequence). CDR3 bases: TGTGCCTGGAGCTTCCGGGACAGGGGGCGCGAGCAGTACTTC. This sequence encodes CAWSFRDRGREQYF.

This chain uses TRBV20-1 with TRBJ2-7, with a tentative D call TRBD2 (6 bases). Trimming removed 3 bases at V and 2 bases at J, with 17 bases between. CDR1 is DFQATT and CDR2 is SNEGSKA in the germline V gene (reference sequence). CDR3 length: 15 residues. CDR3 in DNA: TGCAGTGCTAGCGGGGAGTCGGGAGCCCCCTACGAGCAGTACTTC. Residues: CSASGESGAPYEQYF.

This clonotype was seen a handful of times. V is TRBV4-1 and J is TRBJ2-3, with D tentatively TRBD1 (6 bases). Germline V gives CDR1 MGHRA, CDR2 YSYEKL. Trimming removed 2 bases at V and 0 bases at J, with 9 bases between. The CDR3 is 15 residues long. For the CDR3, the DNA is TGCGCCAGCAGCCAAATGACAGGAAGCACAGATACGCAGTATTTT. Translated: CASSQMTGSTDTQYF.

This clonotype was seen a few times. The V gene is TRBV13, the J gene TRBJ2-4; D possibly corresponds to TRBD2 (6 bases). The CDR3 is made up of 16 amino acids. Trimming cost V 4 bases and J 1 base, with 14 bases left between them. CDR1 and CDR2 from the germline V gene are PRHDT and FYEKMQ (reference sequence). CDR3 DNA sequence: TGTGCCAGCAGCTCAGAGGGGAGGATGGCCAAAAACATTCAGTACTTC. Its protein is CASSSEGRMAKNIQYF.

This clonotype has a single count. A read error may be the cause here, since a much bigger clone is one base away. The rearrangement joins TRBV7-9 to TRBJ2-7; D is unclear. The V gene's germline CDR1 is SEHNR and CDR2 FQNEAQ (reference sequence). This CDR3 spans 12 amino acids. CDR3 nucleotide sequence: TGTACCAGCAGCTCCGACCCCGTCGAGCAGTACTTC. Amino acids: CTSSSDPVEQYF.

This chain connects TRBV5-5 to TRBJ1-1, with 7 bases lining up with TRBD1. The germline V gene has CDR1 SGHKS and CDR2 YYEKEE (reference sequence). The CDR3 is 14 residues long. The junction had 4 bases not matched to a gene; V was cut back by 4 bases and J by 1 base. The CDR3 loop reads CASSGRTGNTEAFF. The CDR3 DNA follows: TGTGCCAGCAGCGGACGGACAGGGAACACTGAAGCTTTCTTT.